These T cell receptor beta chains were read from a single sample in a study of cytomegalovirus exposure and HLA in healthy donors. Libraries were prepared by immunoSEQ multiplex PCR; TCRdb keeps only in-frame clonotypes and omits some of them. The table includes 200,000 to 250,000 clones, roughly 83% detected once. The sample taken for sequencing was PBMCs. The receptors here all came from a woman in her twenties or thirties in good health and CMV-seropositive. The CDR3 runs from the conserved cysteine through the conserved F or W. The D gene is left open where the match is weak. Size values are once, few and many counts, or a class for expanded clones, and some rows have none.

d_call	cdr3_length	v_call	j_call	clone_size	cdr3_aa	cdr3_nt
TRBD1	12	TRBV2	TRBJ1-2	few	CASSEQGYGYTF	TGTGCCAGCAGCGAACAGGGGTATGGCTACACCTTC
NA	14	TRBV5-5	TRBJ2-7	NA	CASRPGLGRSEQYF	TGTGCCAGCAGGCCGGGACTGGGGCGATCAGAGCAGTACTTC
NA	14	TRBV25-1	TRBJ1-2	NA	CASSISGSNYGYTF	TGTGCCAGCAGTATTTCGGGGTCTAACTATGGCTACACCTTC
NA	15	TRBV14	TRBJ1-2	few	CASSHLSGFVYGYTF	TGTGCCAGCAGCCATCTCTCCGGGTTTGTCTATGGCTACACCTTC
NA	15	TRBV7-8	TRBJ2-7	NA	CASSLDGDLSYEQYF	TGTGCCAGCAGCTTAGATGGGGACCTCTCCTACGAGCAGTACTTC
TRBD1	13	TRBV18	TRBJ1-4	few	CASSRDRGEKLFF	TGTGCCAGCTCACGGGACAGGGGAGAAAAACTGTTTTTT
NA	15	TRBV30	TRBJ2-1	NA	CAWSVSSTTYNEQFF	TGTGCCTGGAGTGTATCTAGCACAACCTACAATGAGCAGTTCTTC
NA	13	TRBV15	TRBJ2-1	NA	CATSRALYNEQFF	TGTGCCACCAGCAGAGCCCTCTACAATGAGCAGTTCTTC
NA	15	TRBV25-1	TRBJ1-1	NA	CASSGQVTMNTEAFF	TGTGCCAGCAGTGGACAGGTAACCATGAACACTGAAGCTTTCTTT
NA	12	TRBV27	TRBJ2-3	few	CASSLGGGTQYF	TGTGCCAGCAGTTTAGGGGGTGGGACGCAGTATTTT
TRBD2	14	TRBV27	TRBJ2-7	NA	CASSLVGRSYEQYF	TGTGCCAGCAGTTTAGTCGGGAGGTCCTACGAGCAGTACTTC
TRBD2	14	TRBV9	TRBJ2-5	NA	CASNPGTIQETQYF	TGTGCCAGCAACCCCGGGACTATCCAAGAGACCCAGTACTTC
TRBD1	14	TRBV11-2	TRBJ1-2	once	CASRSGQANYGYTF	TGTGCCAGCAGATCAGGACAGGCGAACTATGGCTACACCTTC
NA	14	TRBV18	TRBJ1-1	NA	CASSPGRMNTEAFF	TGTGCCAGCTCACCAGGGAGAATGAACACTGAAGCTTTCTTT
NA	15	TRBV2	TRBJ2-1	NA	CASIHPQTRNNEQFF	TGTGCCAGCATCCACCCGCAGACACGTAACAATGAGCAGTTCTTC
NA	14	TRBV7-9	TRBJ1-1	NA	CASSFLEWDTEAFF	TGTGCCAGCAGCTTTCTGGAGTGGGACACTGAAGCTTTCTTT
NA	13	TRBV6-1	TRBJ1-2	NA	CASSPTANYGYTF	TGTGCCAGCAGTCCAACCGCTAACTATGGCTACACCTTC
NA	14	TRBV25-1	TRBJ2-3	NA	CASSEPGARDTQYF	TGTGCCAGCAGTGAACCAGGGGCGCGTGATACGCAGTATTTT
NA	14	TRBV6-5	TRBJ1-3	NA	CASSIQGGANTIYF	TGTGCCAGCAGTATCCAGGGCGGTGCAAACACCATATATTTT
NA	17	TRBV28	TRBJ2-1	NA	CASRRGLARSSYNEQFF	TGTGCCAGCAGGAGGGGTCTAGCGAGGAGCTCCTACAATGAGCAGTTCTTC
TRBD2	16	TRBV18	TRBJ2-1	few	CASSPQASGSYNEQFF	TGTGCCAGCTCACCCCAAGCTAGCGGGAGTTACAATGAGCAGTTCTTC
NA	13	TRBV18	TRBJ1-1	NA	CASSPREGAEAFF	TGTGCCAGCTCACCGAGGGAGGGGGCTGAAGCTTTCTTT
TRBD2	14	TRBV11-3	TRBJ2-7	NA	CASSLGEGFYEQYF	TGTGCCAGCAGCTTAGGGGAGGGTTTCTACGAGCAGTACTTC
NA	13	TRBV7-6	TRBJ2-7	once	CASSPGFSYEQYF	TGTGCCAGCAGCCCCGGATTTTCCTACGAGCAGTACTTC